This T cell receptor (beta chain) was found in a study of blood T cell repertoires in COVID-19. Study-level information: T cells, B-cell-depleted T cells, or PBMCs provided the cDNA or gDNA that served as material.

With 2 bases clipped from V and 6 bases from J, the junction kept 6 bases outside the gene matches. The CDR3 sequence is 15 residues long. From germline, CDR1 is SGDLS and CDR2 YYNGEE. As originally analysed: Amplification of reference gene primers provided the estimated nucleated cell counts. Clones were sequenced by immunoSEQ multiplex PCR, and TCRdb holds only the in-frame ones, with some missing. V, J and clone size were drawn from that table, and D and trimming were deduced from the DNA. The sample records almost 200,000 clones, around four fifths being singletons. The TCR comes from a man in his sixties with COVID-19, enrolled during active disease. Sequencing was done on a sample of peripheral blood. The chain uses TRBV9 and TRBJ2-7; TRBD2 matches at 12 bases. CDR3 protein: CASSVGLAGGREQYF. CDR3 sequence (DNA): TGTGCCAGCAGCGTTGGGCTAGCGGGAGGGCGCGAGCAGTACTTC.